The rows below give T cell receptor beta chains drawn from one sample of a study of cytomegalovirus exposure and HLA in healthy donors. Method: immunoSEQ multiplex PCR; TCRdb's copy keeps in-frame clones and lacks some. Among hundreds of thousands of clones listed, roughly 85% were seen once. The specimen sequenced was PBMCs. The origin of the receptors is a woman in her late teens or twenties in good health and CMV-seronegative. The CDR3 runs from the conserved cysteine through the conserved F or W. The order of the fields is clone size, V gene, J gene, D gene, CDR3 protein, CDR3 DNA. The D gene is left open where the match is weak. Only some rows state a clone size, as once, few, many or a class for expanded clones.

.	TRBV2	TRBJ2-7	.	CASSELLSSYEQYF	TGTGCCAGCAGTGAGCTGCTTAGCTCCTACGAGCAGTACTTC
.	TRBV9	TRBJ2-3	.	CASTPFAGAGTDTQYF	TGTGCCAGCACTCCCTTCGCGGGGGCCGGCACAGATACGCAGTATTTT
once	TRBV27	TRBJ2-1	TRBD1	CASSAYRGSYNEQFF	TGTGCCAGCAGTGCCTACAGGGGTTCCTACAATGAGCAGTTCTTC
.	TRBV6-1	TRBJ1-1	.	CASSLERAMNTEAFF	TGTGCCAGCAGCCTAGAGCGGGCGATGAACACTGAAGCTTTCTTT
.	TRBV2	TRBJ1-4	TRBD1	CASSVMTGRFVPATNEKLFF	TGTGCCAGCAGTGTTATGACAGGGAGATTTGTCCCCGCAACTAATGAAAAACTGTTTTTT
once	TRBV2	TRBJ2-5	.	CASRALLANEETQYF	TGTGCCAGCAGAGCCTTACTAGCAAATGAAGAGACCCAGTACTTC
.	TRBV28	TRBJ1-1	.	CASSLGQLNTEAFF	TGTGCCAGCAGCCTGGGACAACTGAACACTGAAGCTTTCTTT
.	TRBV5-7	TRBJ1-4	.	CASRSGRHNEKLFF	TGTGCCAGCCGAAGCGGACGGCATAATGAAAAACTGTTTTTT
.	TRBV5-1	TRBJ2-5	TRBD1	CASSLATGAETQYF	TGCGCCAGCAGCTTGGCCACAGGGGCCGAGACCCAGTACTTC
.	TRBV2	TRBJ1-2	.	CASRERTDSNYGYTF	TGTGCCAGCAGGGAAAGGACAGATTCTAACTATGGCTACACCTTC
.	TRBV29-1	TRBJ2-7	TRBD1	CSVPAPGQLYEQYF	TGCAGCGTTCCGGCGCCGGGACAGCTCTACGAGCAGTACTTC
.	TRBV28	TRBJ2-7	.	CASSSEVYEQYF	TGTGCCAGCAGTTCCGAGGTCTACGAGCAGTACTTC
.	TRBV5-6	TRBJ2-5	TRBD2	CASSPQVSGEPRAAQYF	TGTGCCAGCAGCCCCCAGGTTAGCGGGGAACCAAGAGCGGCCCAGTACTTC
.	TRBV5-1	TRBJ1-1	.	CASSLWQIQGVGAFF	TGCGCCAGCAGCTTGTGGCAAATACAGGGAGTCGGAGCTTTCTTT
once	TRBV5-1	TRBJ1-2	TRBD1	CASSLSGTGDGYTF	TGCGCCAGCAGCTTATCCGGGACAGGGGATGGCTACACCTTC
.	TRBV10-2	TRBJ2-3	TRBD2	CASSGKRGAPTDTQYF	TGCGCCAGCAGTGGGAAGCGGGGGGCCCCCACAGATACGCAGTATTTT
.	TRBV9	TRBJ2-2	TRBD1	CASTGTAGELFF	TGTGCCAGCACGGGGACAGCCGGGGAGCTGTTTTTT
.	TRBV9	TRBJ1-2	TRBD1	CASSVEARTGQGFYGYTF	TGTGCCAGCAGCGTAGAGGCCAGGACGGGACAGGGGTTCTATGGCTACACCTTC
.	TRBV11-2	TRBJ2-7	.	CASSLPGEQYF	TGTGCCAGCAGCTTACCAGGCGAGCAGTACTTC
.	TRBV27	TRBJ2-2	.	CASSFSFGWELFF	TGTGCCAGCAGTTTTAGTTTCGGGTGGGAGCTGTTTTTT
.	TRBV6-4	TRBJ2-1	TRBD2	CASSDAPSGNEQFF	TGTGCCAGCAGTGACGCGCCTAGCGGAAACGAGCAGTTCTTC
.	TRBV27	TRBJ2-7	.	CASSLANRVAYEQYF	TGTGCCAGCAGTTTAGCCAACAGGGTCGCCTACGAGCAGTACTTC
.	TRBV27	TRBJ2-2	.	CASRRSSNTGELFF	TGTGCCAGCCGGAGGAGTTCGAACACCGGGGAGCTGTTTTTT
.	TRBV25-1	TRBJ2-7	TRBD2	CATDSGTSGRPLRYF	TGTGCCACCGACTCCGGGACTAGCGGGAGGCCCCTGAGGTACTTC
once	TRBV6-5	TRBJ1-6	.	CASSYRGLNNSPLHF	TGTGCCAGCAGTTACCGGGGACTGAATAATTCACCCCTCCACTTT
.	TRBV7-2	TRBJ2-7	TRBD2	CASSFTPGLAALYEQYF	TGTGCCAGCAGTTTCACACCGGGACTAGCGGCGCTCTACGAGCAGTACTTC
.	TRBV7-9	TRBJ1-1	TRBD1	CASSTTTGKAFF	TGTGCCAGCAGCACCACGACAGGGAAGGCTTTCTTT
.	TRBV11-2	TRBJ2-2	.	CASSPLGGPQVGELFF	TGTGCCAGCAGCCCGCTCGGAGGGCCCCAAGTCGGGGAGCTGTTTTTT
.	TRBV28	TRBJ2-5	TRBD1	CASTAGQGGTQYF	TGTGCCAGCACCGCTGGACAGGGAGGGACCCAGTACTTC
.	TRBV5-6	TRBJ2-3	.	CASSAGYNTDTQYF	TGTGCCAGCAGTGCGGGGTATAACACAGATACGCAGTATTTT